This T cell receptor (beta chain) was profiled in a study of T-cell reconstitution after alpha-beta-depleted transplantation in children. V gave up 9 bases and J gave up 4 bases, with 15 bases separating them. This CDR3 spans 13 amino acids. Germline CDR1 is LNHDA and CDR2 is SQIVND (reference sequence). The TCRbeta library incorporated unique molecular identifiers. TCRdb fed the PCR reads into MiXCR, producing one record per CDR3 protein. Of over 100,000 distinct CDR3 sequences listed, approximately 10% are singletons. The sequence was obtained from a boy younger than 10 with acute lymphoblastic leukemia, due to receive a stem cell transplant. Sequenced here: PBMCs, sampled before TCRalphabeta/CD19-depleted stem cell transplant. The chain is built from TRBV19 and TRBJ1-1, with a possible D match to TRBD1 (5 bases). The CDR3: CASRNTGGTEAFF. The CDR3 coding sequence is TGTGCCAGCCGAAACACAGGCGGCACTGAAGCTTTCTTT. Full variable domain (outside the CDR3, taken from reference TRBV19 and TRBJ1-1): DGGITQSPKYLFRKEGQNVTLSCEQNLNHDAMYWYRQDPGQGLRLIYYSQIVNDFQKGDIAEGYSVSREKKESFPLTVTSAQKNPTAFYLCASRNTGGTEAFFGQGTRLTVV.